These 3 T cell receptor beta chains were sequenced from one sample in a study of neurological immune-mediated disorders (dated by TCRdb to the late 2010s). Library preparation used 5' RACE. TCRdb lists the instrument as Illumina HiSeq 2500. TCRdb cleaned the public reads at Q25 with fastp, built clones with MiXCR and kept in-frame beta chains. Each entry is one CDR3 protein sequence, shown with its most common DNA and genes. Here the sample has about 58,000 distinct CDR3 sequences; around 3.6% occur a single time. The top ten constitute 1.6% of the sample. Sample: PBMCs. The receptors were sampled from a young man with multiple sclerosis.

This clonotype came up many times. This chain links TRBV27 with TRBJ1-4; no definite D call. Germline assignment: CDR1 MNHEY and CDR2 SMNVEV (reference sequence). The CDR3 has 16 amino acids. With 3 bases removed from V and 0 bases from J, the gap between germline ends came to 11 bases. The CDR3 is CASSFRRQATNEKLFF. The CDR3 DNA follows: TGTGCCAGCAGTTTCCGCAGACAAGCAACTAATGAAAAACTGTTTTTT. The variable domain in full, completed from reference TRBV27 and TRBJ1-4, reads EAQVTQNPRYLITVTGKKLTVTCSQNMNHEYMSWYRQDPGLGLRQIYYSMNVEVTDKGDVPEGYKVSRKEKRNFPLILESPSPNQTSLYFCASSFRRQATNEKLFFGSGTQLSVL.

Many counts were recorded for this clonotype. V is TRBV7-3 and J is TRBJ1-1; maybe TRBD1 (5 bases). Trimming took off 4 bases at V and 1 base at J, with 7 bases between the two ends. The CDR3 is made up of 13 amino acids. Germline V lookup: CDR1 SGHTA, CDR2 FQGTGA. The CDR3 DNA is TGTGCCAGCAGCTCTCAGGGGAACACTGAAGCTTTCTTT. Its protein is CASSSQGNTEAFF.

In its sample, this clonotype was seen many times. The CDR3 protein is CASSFGGQLNTQYF. The CDR3, as DNA: TGTGCCAGCAGCTTTGGGGGGCAGCTTAATACGCAGTATTTT. The chain employs TRBV7-6 and TRBJ2-3; D possibly uses TRBD1 or TRBD2 (6 bases each). The V end lost 3 bases, the J end lost 7 bases, and 14 bases lay between the germline ends. The CDR3 is made up of 14 amino acids. CDR1 and CDR2 (germline): SGHVS, FNYEAQ.